The clone carrying this T cell receptor (beta chain) was seen a handful of times. The antigen is unknown. This sample was included in a study of cytomegalovirus exposure and HLA in healthy donors. The CDR3 loop spans 16 amino acids. Trimming took 5 bases from V and 2 from J; bases not matched to a gene: 6. CDR1 and CDR2 (germline): LNHDA, SQIVND (reference sequence). A multiplex PCR was run with 60 Vbeta primers and 13 Jbeta primers. Sequencing used immunoSEQ multiplex PCR; TCRdb keeps in-frame clones, though not all of them. The repertoire has about 110,000 clones, over 12% of them found once; the top ten carry over 0.8%. Study-wide results and limits: Some V segments could not be told apart, so they were left out, TRBV6-2 and TRBV6-3 among them. Accurate HLA-A and HLA-B prediction from TCR beta sequences was reported for most subjects. When a later analysis compared HLA-associated TCR beta chains with equally common others, the HLA-associated chains turned out to be more clonally expanded and to have lower generation probabilities.

Sequencing was done on a sample of PBMCs. This chain uses TRBV19 with TRBJ1-4; TRBD1 agrees at 9 bases. This clonotype was sampled from a female donor in good health and CMV-seronegative. The DNA for the CDR3 is TGTGCCAGTAGTTTCGAACAGGGGGCCACTAATGAAAAACTGTTTTTT. Translated: CASSFEQGATNEKLFF.